The 24 T cell receptor beta chains below were found in one sample sequenced in a study of T cells in Graves' hyperthyroidism and ophthalmopathy. RNA transcripts yielded amplified TCR beta CDR3 regions. HTBI primers were employed in a first-round RT-PCR of the TCR CDR3. TCRdb recomputed calls from the multiplex PCR reads with MiXCR, one row per CDR3 protein. The sample lists about 600,000 distinct CDR3 sequences; approximately 15% were seen once. Sequences were obtained from blood. The receptors come from a woman between 18 and 29 years old with Graves' ophthalmopathy.

This clonotype occurred a few times. The CDR3 region is CAASRQESTDTQYF. The CDR3 DNA is TGTGCCGCTTCGAGACAGGAGAGCACAGATACGCAGTATTTT. The rearrangement links TRBV18 to TRBJ2-3; maybe TRBD1 (6 bases). The V and J ends lost 11 bases and 0 bases respectively, with 15 bases between them. This CDR3 has 14 residues. Germline values: CDR1 KGHSH, CDR2 LQKENI.

This clonotype was seen at least ten times. The V call is TRBV2, the J call TRBJ2-1, with no clear D. V was cut by 7 bases and J by 0 bases, with 13 bases left in between. The CDR3 sequence is 15 residues long. Germline loops: CDR1 SNHLY, CDR2 FYNNEI. As DNA, the CDR3 is TGTGCCAGCACCCCCCGCGGACGCTCCTACAATGAGCAGTTCTTC. Translation gives CASTPRGRSYNEQFF.

This clonotype has ten or more counts. CDR3 bases: TGTGCCAGCAGCTTGCACGATGAGCAGTTCTTC. As protein: CASSLHDEQFF. The gene calls are TRBV7-2 and TRBJ2-1; D gene ambiguous. This CDR3 contains 11 residues. From germline, CDR1 is SGHTA and CDR2 FQGNSA. Trimming left V 3 bases short and J 8 bases short, with 5 bases between. Drawing the rest from reference TRBV7-2 and TRBJ2-1, the complete variable domain is GAGVSQSPSNKVTEKGKDVELRCDPISGHTALYWYRQSLGQGLEFLIYFQGNSAPDKSGLPSDRFSAERTGGSVSTLTIQRTQQEDSAVYLCASSLHDEQFFGPGTRLTVL.

This chain connects TRBV12-3 or TRBV12-4 to TRBJ2-6; the match to TRBD1 covers 9 bases. The trim removed 6 bases at V and 0 bases at J, leaving 9 bases unmatched. There are 18 residues in the CDR3. The CDR3 DNA is TGTGCCAGCAGCCCGGGGACAGGGCTAAGCTCTGGGGCCAACGTCCTGACTTTC. Amino acids: CASSPGTGLSSGANVLTF.

This clonotype was seen repeatedly, ten times or more. This chain connects TRBV20-1 to TRBJ2-3; maybe TRBD2 (5 bases). CDR3 length equals 16 residues. V lost 0 bases to trimming and J lost 3 bases, with 16 bases between them. Germline CDR1 DFQATT, CDR2 SNEGSKA (reference sequence). The CDR3 bases are TGCAGTGCTAGAGATCGCGTCGAGGGCCGGACAGATACGCAGTATTTT. Protein sequence: CSARDRVEGRTDTQYF.

In its sample, this clonotype was seen a few times. The chain couples TRBV6-5 to TRBJ2-7; D not resolved. The ends were cut back, 2 bases at V and 0 bases at J, with 8 bases in the middle. The CDR3 runs 14 residues. CDR1 is MNHEY, CDR2 SVGAGI, per germline. The CDR3 reads CASSYTRPSYEQYF. Here the CDR3 DNA reads TGTGCCAGCAGTTACACCCGCCCCTCCTACGAGCAGTACTTC.

This clonotype was detected ten times or more. This chain uses TRBV27 with TRBJ2-4, with D tentatively TRBD2 (5 bases). Germline V gene data show CDR1 as MNHEY and CDR2 as SMNVEV (reference sequence). Trimming cost V 2 bases and J 8 bases, with 10 bases left between them. CDR3 size: 13 residues. CDR3 nucleotides: TGTGCCAGCAGTTTAATACTGGGAGACATTCAGTACTTC. Amino acids: CASSLILGDIQYF.

For this clonotype: This may stem from a read error, because a much larger clone lies one nucleotide away. The rearrangement joins TRBV28 to TRBJ1-6; weak D call: TRBD1 (5 bases). The CDR3 length is 13 residues. Germline loops: CDR1 MDHEN, CDR2 SYDVKM. CDR3 sequence: CASNGQGGSPFHF. The CDR3 DNA reads TGTGCCAGCAACGGGCAGGGAGGGTCACCCTTCCACTTT.

As to this clonotype: Since a much larger clone is just one base distant, this may be a read error. The rearrangement joins TRBV6-2 or TRBV6-3 to TRBJ1-1, with D tentatively TRBD1 (5 bases). The CDR3 consists of 13 residues. CDR1 and CDR2 from the germline V gene are MNHEY and SVGEGT. This CDR3 is CASTSGEGTVAFF. The CDR3 coding sequence is TGTGCCAGCACCTCCGGGGAGGGGACTGTAGCTTTCTTT.

This clonotype was seen more than once but under ten times. The CDR3 DNA is TGCGCCAGCAGCCAAGCTTTTTCGGGACAGGGTTTGAAATATGGCTACACCTTC. This gives the protein CASSQAFSGQGLKYGYTF. The chain carries TRBV4-3 and TRBJ1-2, with 9 positions matching TRBD1. The V and J ends lost 1 base and 5 bases, in that order; junction bases with no gene match: 14. There are 18 residues in the CDR3. Germline-derived CDR1 and CDR2 are LGHNA and YSLEER.

This clonotype was observed many times. The chain employs TRBV12-3 or TRBV12-4 and TRBJ2-3; D is uncertain. V gave up 6 bases and J gave up 1 base, with 11 bases separating them. The length of the CDR3 is 14 residues. CDR3 nucleotides: TGTGCCAGCAGAGAATCAAGCGGCACAGATACGCAGTATTTT. As protein: CASRESSGTDTQYF.

The table lists this clonotype with a few counts. The chain recombines TRBV6-2 or TRBV6-3 with TRBJ2-7; 9 bases match TRBD2. V trimming: 0 bases; J trimming: 4 bases; junction bases outside the gene matches: 4. CDR1 is MNHEY and CDR2 is SVGEGT in the germline V gene. This CDR3 has 15 residues. The CDR3 region is CASSYSAGGPYEQYF. CDR3 in DNA: TGTGCCAGCAGTTACTCGGCGGGAGGGCCTTACGAGCAGTACTTC.

This clonotype was detected ten times or more. CDR3 nucleotide sequence: TGTGCCAGCAGCCATGCGGGGGCCTCTGGAAACACCATATATTTT. Its translation: CASSHAGASGNTIYF. V and J are TRBV11-2 and TRBJ1-3; D might be TRBD1 (6 bases). V shed 5 bases and J shed 0 bases, with 11 bases lying between them. Germline V lookup: CDR1 SGHAT, CDR2 FQNNGV. The CDR3 is made up of 15 amino acids.

The chain combines TRBV9 with TRBJ2-6; possibly TRBD1 or TRBD2 for D (6 bases each). The germline V gene encodes CDR1 SGDLS and CDR2 YYNGEE. V was shortened by 1 base and J by 0 bases, with 14 bases between the two germline ends. CDR3 length equals 18 residues. CDR3 in amino acids: CASSVWGRDPSGANVLTF. CDR3 nucleotides: TGTGCCAGCAGCGTATGGGGGCGGGACCCCTCTGGGGCCAACGTCCTGACTTTC.

The chain combines TRBV20-1 with TRBJ1-2; 7 nucleotides match TRBD1. The V gene's germline CDR1 is DFQATT and CDR2 SNEGSKA (reference sequence). The CDR3 contains 15 residues. V shed 4 bases and J 4 bases; nucleotides not matched to a gene: 12. CDR3 sequence: CSATSLLTGAYGYTF. For the CDR3, the DNA is TGCAGTGCTACTAGCCTCCTTACAGGGGCCTATGGCTACACCTTC.

This clonotype was counted ten times or more. The J gene is TRBJ2-7, the V gene TRBV27; weak D call: TRBD1 (6 bases). Trimming shortened V by 6 bases and J by 2 bases, and 14 bases separated the two germline ends. The CDR3 is 14 residues long. From germline, CDR1 is MNHEY and CDR2 SMNVEV (reference sequence). DNA of the CDR3: TGTGCCAGCAGCCCCGGACAGTCGGCCTACGAGCAGTACTTC. Protein sequence: CASSPGQSAYEQYF.

This chain connects TRBV20-1 to TRBJ1-4, with TRBD1 identical over 9 bases. Germline CDR1 DFQATT, CDR2 SNEGSKA (reference sequence). The CDR3 is made up of 16 amino acids. J lost 5 bases, V lost 2 bases, and 9 bases had no gene match. CDR3 bases: TGCAGTGCTAGAATTACGGGACAGGGCGAAAATGAAAAACTGTTTTTT. Translation: CSARITGQGENEKLFF.

V and J are TRBV14 and TRBJ2-7; 9 bases map to TRBD1. This CDR3 is 19 amino acids long. The V segment lost 4 bases and the J segment 2 bases; nucleotides outside the gene matches: 18. Germline V lookup: CDR1 SGHDN, CDR2 FVKESK. In DNA, the CDR3 is TGTGCCAGCAGCCTACCAAGTAAATTTCGGGACAGGGCTCCCTACGAGCAGTACTTC. Its translation: CASSLPSKFRDRAPYEQYF.

This clonotype was seen at least ten times. The rearrangement uses TRBV7-8 and TRBJ2-3; no clear D gene. This CDR3 comprises 13 residues. V gave up 6 bases and J gave up 8 bases, with 15 bases separating them. Germline V gives CDR1 SGHVS, CDR2 FQNEAQ. CDR3 protein: CASSERFPTTQYF. DNA of the CDR3: TGTGCCAGCAGTGAGAGGTTCCCCACTACGCAGTATTTT.

This clonotype has ten or more counts. The J gene is TRBJ2-7, the V gene TRBV13, with TRBD2 matching 8 bases. V was clipped by 5 bases and J by 4 bases; unmatched bases: 13. This CDR3 has 16 residues. Germline CDR1 PRHDT, CDR2 FYEKMQ (reference sequence). The DNA of the CDR3 is TGTGCCAGCAGCCCTGCTCGATGGACTAGCCCTTACGAGCAGTACTTC. It yields the protein CASSPARWTSPYEQYF.

This clonotype has at least ten counts. This rearrangement joins TRBV14 to TRBJ2-1, with TRBD1 matching over 11 bases. The CDR3 runs to 15 residues. Germline CDR1 reads SGHDN; CDR2 reads FVKESK. The V gene end was trimmed by 5 bases and the J gene end by 8 bases; junction bases not matched to a gene: 8. CDR3 nucleotides: TGTGCCAGCAGCTATCGGACAGGGGGCATCGATGAGCAGTTCTTC. The encoded protein is CASSYRTGGIDEQFF.

Comment on this clonotype: One end of the junction does not line up with germline, which may come from a read error. V usage is TRBV28 and J usage is TRBJ2-2; 7 positions agree with TRBD1. The CDR3 is made up of 15 amino acids. The germline gives CDR1 MDHEN, CDR2 SYDVKM. CDR3 sequence (DNA): TGTGCCAGCAGTTTATGGAGGGGGCGTACCGGGGAGCTGCTTTTT. Its translation is CASSLWRGRTGELLF.

This clonotype turned up a few times. The chain carries TRBV5-8 and TRBJ2-1; D may match TRBD1 or TRBD2 (6 bases each). The CDR3 loop spans 14 amino acids. V was trimmed by 0 bases and J by 6 bases, leaving 10 bases between them. Per germline, CDR1 SGHTS and CDR2 YDEGEE. In nucleotides, the CDR3 is TGTGCCAGCAGCTTGGGGGGGGCGCTCAATGAGCAGTTCTTC. Translation: CASSLGGALNEQFF. The whole variable domain, remainder taken from reference TRBV5-8 and TRBJ2-1, is EAGVTQSPTHLIKTRGQQATLRCSPISGHTSVYWYQQALGLGLQFLLWYDEGEERNRGNFPPRFSGRQFPNYSSELNVNALELEDSALYLCASSLGGALNEQFFGPGTRLTVL.

This clonotype appeared many times. The rearrangement uses TRBV6-2 or TRBV6-3 and TRBJ1-1; D might be TRBD1 (5 bases). The CDR3 totals 14 residues. V gave up 5 bases and J gave up 10 bases, with 20 bases separating them. The germline gives CDR1 MNHEY, CDR2 SVGEGT. In DNA form, the CDR3 reads TGTGCCAGCAGTGCGCCCGGGACTTACGTTCCAGCTTTCTTT. Translated: CASSAPGTYVPAFF.